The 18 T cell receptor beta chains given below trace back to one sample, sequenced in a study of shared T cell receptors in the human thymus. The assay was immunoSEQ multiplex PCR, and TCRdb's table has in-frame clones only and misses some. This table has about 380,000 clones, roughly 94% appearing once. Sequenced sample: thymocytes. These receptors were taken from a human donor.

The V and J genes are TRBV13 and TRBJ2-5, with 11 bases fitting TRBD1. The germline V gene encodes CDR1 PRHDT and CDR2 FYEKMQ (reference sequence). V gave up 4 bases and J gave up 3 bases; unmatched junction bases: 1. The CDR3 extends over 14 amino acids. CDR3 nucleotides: TGTGCCAGCAGCTCGGGACAGGGGGAAGAGACCCAGTACTTC. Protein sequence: CASSSGQGEETQYF. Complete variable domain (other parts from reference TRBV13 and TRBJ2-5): AAGVIQSPRHLIKEKRETATLKCYPIPRHDTVYWYQQGPGQDPQFLISFYEKMQSDKGSIPDRFSAQQFSDYHSELNMSSLELGDSALYFCASSSGQGEETQYFGPGTRLLVL.

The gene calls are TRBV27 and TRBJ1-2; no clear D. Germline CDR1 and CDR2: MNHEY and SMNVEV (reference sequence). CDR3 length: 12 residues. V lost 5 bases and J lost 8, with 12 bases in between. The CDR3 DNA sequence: TGTGCCAGCAGTCCGCACGGGCGGGGCTACACCTTC. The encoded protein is CASSPHGRGYTF.

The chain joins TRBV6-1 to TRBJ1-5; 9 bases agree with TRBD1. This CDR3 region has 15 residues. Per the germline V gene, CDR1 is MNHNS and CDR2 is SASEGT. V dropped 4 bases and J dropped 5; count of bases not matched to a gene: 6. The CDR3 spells CASSGARQGDQPQHF. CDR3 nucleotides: TGTGCCAGCAGTGGCGCACGACAGGGGGATCAGCCCCAGCATTTT.

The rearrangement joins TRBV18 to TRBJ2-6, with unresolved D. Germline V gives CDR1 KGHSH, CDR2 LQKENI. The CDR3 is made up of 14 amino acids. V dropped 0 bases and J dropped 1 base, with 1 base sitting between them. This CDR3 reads CASSPPSGANVLTF. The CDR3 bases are TGTGCCAGCTCACCACCGTCTGGGGCCAACGTCCTGACTTTC.

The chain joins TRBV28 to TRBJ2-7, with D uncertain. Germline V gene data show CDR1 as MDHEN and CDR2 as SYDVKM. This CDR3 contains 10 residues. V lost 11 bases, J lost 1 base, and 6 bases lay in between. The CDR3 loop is CARPSYEQYF. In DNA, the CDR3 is TGTGCCCGACCTTCCTACGAGCAGTACTTC.

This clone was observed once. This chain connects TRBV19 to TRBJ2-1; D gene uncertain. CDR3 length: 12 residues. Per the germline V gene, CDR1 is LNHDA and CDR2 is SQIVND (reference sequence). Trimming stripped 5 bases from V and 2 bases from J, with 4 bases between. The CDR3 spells CASSRAYNEQFF. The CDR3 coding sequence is TGTGCCAGTAGTCGAGCCTACAATGAGCAGTTCTTC.

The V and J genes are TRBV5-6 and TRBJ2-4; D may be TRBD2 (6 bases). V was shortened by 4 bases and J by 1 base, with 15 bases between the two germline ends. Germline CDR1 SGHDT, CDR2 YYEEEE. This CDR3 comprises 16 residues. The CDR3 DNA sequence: TGTGCCAGCAGCACCGGTGGGGGGATGGCCAAAAACATTCAGTACTTC. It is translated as CASSTGGGMAKNIQYF.

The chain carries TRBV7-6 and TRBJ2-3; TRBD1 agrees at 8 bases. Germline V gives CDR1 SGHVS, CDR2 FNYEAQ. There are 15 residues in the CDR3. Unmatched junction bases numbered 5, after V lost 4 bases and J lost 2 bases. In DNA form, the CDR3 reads TGTGCCAGCAGCTCCCGACAGGGGATCACAGATACGCAGTATTTT. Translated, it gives CASSSRQGITDTQYF.

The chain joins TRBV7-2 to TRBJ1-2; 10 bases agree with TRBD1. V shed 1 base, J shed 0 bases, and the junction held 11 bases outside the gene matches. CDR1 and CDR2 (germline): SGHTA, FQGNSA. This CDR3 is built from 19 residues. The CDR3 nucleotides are TGTGCCAGCAGCTTAGAACAAGGGGACAGGGGCTCAGCTAACTATGGCTACACCTTC. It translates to CASSLEQGDRGSANYGYTF.

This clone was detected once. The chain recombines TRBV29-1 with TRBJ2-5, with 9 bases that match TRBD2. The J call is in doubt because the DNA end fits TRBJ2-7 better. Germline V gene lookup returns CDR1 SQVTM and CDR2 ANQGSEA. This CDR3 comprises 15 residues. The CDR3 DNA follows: TGCAGCGTTGAGCGGGAGGGCCACCGCACGCGCGAGCAGTACTTC. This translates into CSVEREGHRTREQYF.

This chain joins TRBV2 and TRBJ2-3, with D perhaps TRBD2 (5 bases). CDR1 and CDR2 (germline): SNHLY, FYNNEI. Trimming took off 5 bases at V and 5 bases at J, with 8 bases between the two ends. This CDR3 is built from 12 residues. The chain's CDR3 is CASSIREDTQYF. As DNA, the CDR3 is TGTGCCAGCAGTATACGGGAAGATACGCAGTATTTT.

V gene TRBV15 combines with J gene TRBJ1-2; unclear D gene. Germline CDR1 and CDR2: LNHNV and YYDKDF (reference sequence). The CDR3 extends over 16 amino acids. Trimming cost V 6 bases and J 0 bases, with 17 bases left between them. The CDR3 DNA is TGTGCCACCAGGGGTCGGGGAGCCGAACCTAACTATGGCTACACCTTC. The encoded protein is CATRGRGAEPNYGYTF.

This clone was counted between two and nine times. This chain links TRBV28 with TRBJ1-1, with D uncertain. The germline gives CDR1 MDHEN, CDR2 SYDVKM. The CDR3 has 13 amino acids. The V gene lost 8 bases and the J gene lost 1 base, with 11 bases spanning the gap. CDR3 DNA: TGTGCCAGCCCGGGTTGTAGGAACACTGAAGCTTTCTTT. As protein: CASPGCRNTEAFF.

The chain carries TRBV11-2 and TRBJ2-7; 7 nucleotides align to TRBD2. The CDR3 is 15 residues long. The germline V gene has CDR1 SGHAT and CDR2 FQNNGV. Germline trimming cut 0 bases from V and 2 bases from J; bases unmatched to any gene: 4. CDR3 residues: CASSLDVGGTYEQYF. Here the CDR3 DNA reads TGTGCCAGCAGCTTAGATGTGGGGGGGACCTACGAGCAGTACTTC.

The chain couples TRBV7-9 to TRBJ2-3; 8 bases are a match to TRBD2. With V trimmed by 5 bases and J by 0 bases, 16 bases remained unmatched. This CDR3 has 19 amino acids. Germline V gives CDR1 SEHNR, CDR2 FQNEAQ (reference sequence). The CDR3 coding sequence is TGTGCCAGCAGCATCAGTCCCCCCACTAGCGGAGATAGCACAGATACGCAGTATTTT. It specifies CASSISPPTSGDSTDTQYF.

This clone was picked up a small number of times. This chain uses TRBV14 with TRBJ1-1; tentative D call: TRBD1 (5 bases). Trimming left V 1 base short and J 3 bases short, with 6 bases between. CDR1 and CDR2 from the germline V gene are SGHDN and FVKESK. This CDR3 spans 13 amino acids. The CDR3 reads CASSQVGHTEAFF. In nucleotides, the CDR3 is TGTGCCAGCAGCCAAGTGGGGCACACTGAAGCTTTCTTT.

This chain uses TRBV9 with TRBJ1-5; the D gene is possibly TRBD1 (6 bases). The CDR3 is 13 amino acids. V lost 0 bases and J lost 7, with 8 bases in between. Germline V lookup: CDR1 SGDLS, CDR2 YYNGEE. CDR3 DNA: TGTGCCAGCAGCGTAGGCCAGGGGCAGCCCCAGCATTTT. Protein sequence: CASSVGQGQPQHF.

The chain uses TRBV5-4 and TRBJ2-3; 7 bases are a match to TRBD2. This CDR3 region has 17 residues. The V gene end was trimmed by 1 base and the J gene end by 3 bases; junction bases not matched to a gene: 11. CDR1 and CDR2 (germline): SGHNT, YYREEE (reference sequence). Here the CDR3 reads CASSLIHGGRVTDTQYF. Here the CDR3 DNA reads TGTGCCAGCAGCTTGATTCATGGCGGGAGAGTGACAGATACGCAGTATTTT. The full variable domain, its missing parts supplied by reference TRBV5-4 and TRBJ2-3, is ETGVTQSPTHLIKTRGQQVTLRCSSQSGHNTVSWYQQALGQGPQFIFQYYREEENGRGNFPPRFSGLQFPNYSSELNVNALELDDSALYLCASSLIHGGRVTDTQYFGPGTRLTVL.